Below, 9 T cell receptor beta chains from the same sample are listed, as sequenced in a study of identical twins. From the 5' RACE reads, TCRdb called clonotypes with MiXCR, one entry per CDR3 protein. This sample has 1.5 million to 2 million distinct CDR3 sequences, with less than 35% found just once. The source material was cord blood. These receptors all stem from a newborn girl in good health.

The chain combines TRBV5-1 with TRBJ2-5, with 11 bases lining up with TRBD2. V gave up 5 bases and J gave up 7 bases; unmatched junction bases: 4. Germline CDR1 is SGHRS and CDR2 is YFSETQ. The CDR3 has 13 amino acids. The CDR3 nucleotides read TGCGCCAGCAGGACTAGCGGGGTTGGGACCCAGTACTTC. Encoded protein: CASRTSGVGTQYF. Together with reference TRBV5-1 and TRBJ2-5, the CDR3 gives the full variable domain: KAGVTQTPRYLIKTRGQQVTLSCSPISGHRSVSWYQQTPGQGLQFLFEYFSETQRNKGNFPGRFSGRQFSNSRSEMNVSTLELGDSALYLCASRTSGVGTQYFGPGTRLLVL.

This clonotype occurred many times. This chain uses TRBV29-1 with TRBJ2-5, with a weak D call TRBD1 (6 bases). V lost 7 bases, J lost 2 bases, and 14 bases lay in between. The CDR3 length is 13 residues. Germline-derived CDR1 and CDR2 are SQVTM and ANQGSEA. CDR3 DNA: TGCAGCGCGTCCCGGGACACTCAAGAGACCCAGTACTTC. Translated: CSASRDTQETQYF.

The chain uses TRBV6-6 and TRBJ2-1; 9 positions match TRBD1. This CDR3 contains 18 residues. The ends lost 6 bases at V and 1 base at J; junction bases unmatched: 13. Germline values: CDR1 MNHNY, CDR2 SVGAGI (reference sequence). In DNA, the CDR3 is TGTGCCAGCAGAACTACCCGTGGCGGGACAGGGTCCTACAATGAGCAGTTCTTC. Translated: CASRTTRGGTGSYNEQFF.

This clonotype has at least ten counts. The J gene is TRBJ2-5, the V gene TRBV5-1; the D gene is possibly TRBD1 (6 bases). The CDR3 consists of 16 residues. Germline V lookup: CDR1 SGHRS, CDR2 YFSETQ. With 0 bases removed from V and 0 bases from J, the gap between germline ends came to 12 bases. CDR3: CASSLGWTAYQETQYF. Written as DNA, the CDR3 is TGCGCCAGCAGCTTGGGATGGACAGCGTACCAAGAGACCCAGTACTTC. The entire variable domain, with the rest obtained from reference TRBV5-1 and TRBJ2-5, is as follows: KAGVTQTPRYLIKTRGQQVTLSCSPISGHRSVSWYQQTPGQGLQFLFEYFSETQRNKGNFPGRFSGRQFSNSRSEMNVSTLELGDSALYLCASSLGWTAYQETQYFGPGTRLLVL.

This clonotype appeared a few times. CDR3 residues: CASSFAVNEQFF. The CDR3 nucleotides are TGTGCCAGCAGCTTTGCCGTCAATGAGCAGTTCTTC. V and J are TRBV11-2 and TRBJ2-1; D gene unclear. This CDR3 region has 12 residues. V lost 3 bases and J 6 bases, leaving 6 bases between the germline ends. The germline V gene has CDR1 SGHAT and CDR2 FQNNGV.

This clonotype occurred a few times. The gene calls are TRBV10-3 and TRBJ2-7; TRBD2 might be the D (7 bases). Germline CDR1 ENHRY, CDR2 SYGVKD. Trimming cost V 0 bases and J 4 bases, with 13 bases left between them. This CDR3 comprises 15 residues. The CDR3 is CAISESGGGTYEQYF. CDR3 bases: TGTGCCATCAGTGAGTCAGGGGGGGGGACATACGAGCAGTACTTC.

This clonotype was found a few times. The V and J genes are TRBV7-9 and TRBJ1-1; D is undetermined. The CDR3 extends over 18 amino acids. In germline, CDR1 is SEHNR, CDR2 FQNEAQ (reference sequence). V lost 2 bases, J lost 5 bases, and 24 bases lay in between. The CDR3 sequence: CASSLMPSFGRLGTEAFF. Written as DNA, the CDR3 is TGTGCCAGCAGCTTAATGCCCTCCTTTGGGAGGCTTGGGACTGAAGCTTTCTTT.

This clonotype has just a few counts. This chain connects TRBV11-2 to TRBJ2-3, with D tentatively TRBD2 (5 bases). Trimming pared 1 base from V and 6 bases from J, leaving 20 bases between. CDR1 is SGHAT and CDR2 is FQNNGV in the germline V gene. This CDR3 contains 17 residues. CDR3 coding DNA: TGTGCCAGCAGCTTAGCCGCCCTAGCTATCCCGAGGGATACGCAGTATTTT. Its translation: CASSLAALAIPRDTQYF.

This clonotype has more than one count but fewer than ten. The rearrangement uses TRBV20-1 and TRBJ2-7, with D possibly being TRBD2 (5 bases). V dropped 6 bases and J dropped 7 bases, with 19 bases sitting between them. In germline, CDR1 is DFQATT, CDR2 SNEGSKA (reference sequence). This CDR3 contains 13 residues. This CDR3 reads CSATPEVNNEQYF. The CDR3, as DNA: TGCAGTGCGACGCCGGAGGTTAACAATGAGCAGTACTTC.